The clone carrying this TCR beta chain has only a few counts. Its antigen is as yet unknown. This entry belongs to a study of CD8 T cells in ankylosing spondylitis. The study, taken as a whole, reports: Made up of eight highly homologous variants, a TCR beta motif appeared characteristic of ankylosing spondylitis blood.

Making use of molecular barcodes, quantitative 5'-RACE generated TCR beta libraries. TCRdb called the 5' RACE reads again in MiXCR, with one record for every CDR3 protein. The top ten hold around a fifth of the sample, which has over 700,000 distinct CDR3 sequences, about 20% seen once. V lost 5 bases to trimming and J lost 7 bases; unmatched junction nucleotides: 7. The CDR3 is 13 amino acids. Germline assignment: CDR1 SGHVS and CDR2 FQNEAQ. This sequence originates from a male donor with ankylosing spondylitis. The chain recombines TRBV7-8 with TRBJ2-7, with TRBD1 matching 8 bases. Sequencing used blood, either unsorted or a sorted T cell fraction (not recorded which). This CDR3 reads CASSGGTGGEQYF. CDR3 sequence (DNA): TGTGCCAGCAGCGGCGGGACAGGCGGTGAGCAGTACTTC.